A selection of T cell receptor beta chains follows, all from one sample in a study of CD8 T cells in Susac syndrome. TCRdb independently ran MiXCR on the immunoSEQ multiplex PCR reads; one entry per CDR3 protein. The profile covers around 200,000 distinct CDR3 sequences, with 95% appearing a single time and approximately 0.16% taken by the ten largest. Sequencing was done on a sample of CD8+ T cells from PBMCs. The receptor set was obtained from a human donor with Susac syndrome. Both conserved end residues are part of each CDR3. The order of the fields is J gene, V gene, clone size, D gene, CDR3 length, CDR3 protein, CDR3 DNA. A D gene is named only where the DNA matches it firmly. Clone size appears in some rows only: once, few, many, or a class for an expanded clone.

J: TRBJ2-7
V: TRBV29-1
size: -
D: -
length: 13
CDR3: CSVEGRNLYEQYF
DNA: TGCAGCGTTGAGGGTAGGAACCTCTACGAGCAGTACTTC

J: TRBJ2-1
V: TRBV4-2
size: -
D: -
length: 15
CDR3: CASSQERNPSNEQFF
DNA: TGTGCCAGCAGCCAAGAAAGGAATCCGAGCAATGAGCAGTTCTTC

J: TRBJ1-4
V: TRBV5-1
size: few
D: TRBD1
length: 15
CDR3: CASGTGFSTNEKLFF
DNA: TGCGCCAGCGGGACAGGTTTCTCAACTAATGAAAAACTGTTTTTT

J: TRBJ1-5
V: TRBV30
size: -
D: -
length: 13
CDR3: CAWSQGHNQPQHF
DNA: TGTGCCTGGAGTCAAGGGCACAATCAGCCCCAGCATTTT

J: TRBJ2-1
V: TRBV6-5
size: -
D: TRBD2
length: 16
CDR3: CASSYRGLAGYNEQFF
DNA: TGTGCCAGCAGTTACCGAGGACTAGCGGGGTACAATGAGCAGTTCTTC

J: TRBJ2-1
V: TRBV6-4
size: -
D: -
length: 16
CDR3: CASSDLHGTTYNEQFF
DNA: TGTGCCAGCAGTGACCTACACGGGACGACCTACAATGAGCAGTTCTTC

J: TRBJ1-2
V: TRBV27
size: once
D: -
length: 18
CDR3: CASSFSRDRNRHRGGYTF
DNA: TGTGCCAGCAGTTTTTCCCGTGACAGGAACCGGCACCGGGGGGGCTACACCTTC

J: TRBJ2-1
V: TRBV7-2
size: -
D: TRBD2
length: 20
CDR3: CASSLSPRGTSGRGGGEQFF
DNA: TGTGCCAGCAGCCTCAGCCCTAGAGGGACTAGCGGGAGAGGAGGTGGTGAGCAGTTCTTC

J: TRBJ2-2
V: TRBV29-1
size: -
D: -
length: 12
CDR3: CSVGTNTGELFF
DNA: TGCAGCGTTGGGACTAACACCGGGGAGCTGTTTTTT

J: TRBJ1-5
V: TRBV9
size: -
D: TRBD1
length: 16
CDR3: CASSVDDRGPNQPQHF
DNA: TGTGCCAGCAGCGTAGATGACAGGGGACCCAATCAGCCCCAGCATTTT

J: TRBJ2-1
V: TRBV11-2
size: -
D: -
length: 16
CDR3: CASSAQSQSSYNEQFF
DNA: TGTGCCAGCAGCGCCCAAAGCCAGAGCTCCTACAATGAGCAGTTCTTC

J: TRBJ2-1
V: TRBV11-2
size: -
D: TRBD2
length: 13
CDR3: CASGLAGLNEQFF
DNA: TGTGCCAGCGGACTAGCGGGTTTGAATGAGCAGTTCTTC

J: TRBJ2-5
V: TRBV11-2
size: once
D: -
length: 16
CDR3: CASSLDGGRDQETQYF
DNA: TGTGCCAGCAGCTTAGATGGCGGACGGGACCAAGAGACCCAGTACTTC

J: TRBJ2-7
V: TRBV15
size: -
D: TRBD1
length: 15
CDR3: CATSRIGQGNYEQYF
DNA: TGTGCCACCAGCAGAATAGGACAGGGGAACTACGAGCAGTACTTC

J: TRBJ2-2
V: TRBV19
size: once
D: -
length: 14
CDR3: CASSIGGGSGELFF
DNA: TGTGCCAGTAGTATAGGTGGGGGCTCCGGGGAGCTGTTTTTT

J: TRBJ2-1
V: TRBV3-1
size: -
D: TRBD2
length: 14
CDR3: CASSPGLAGGEQFF
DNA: TGTGCCAGCAGCCCAGGACTAGCGGGGGGTGAGCAGTTCTTC

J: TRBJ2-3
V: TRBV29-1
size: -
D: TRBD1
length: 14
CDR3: CSASSRGWSDTQYF
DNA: TGCAGCGCCAGTAGCAGGGGGTGGTCAGATACGCAGTATTTT

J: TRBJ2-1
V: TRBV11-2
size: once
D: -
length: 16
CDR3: CASSLIVASANNEQFF
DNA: TGTGCCAGCAGCTTAATCGTTGCTAGCGCAAACAATGAGCAGTTCTTC

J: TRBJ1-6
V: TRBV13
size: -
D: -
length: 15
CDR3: CASTSSGINNSPLHF
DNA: TGTGCCAGCACCTCCTCTGGGATCAACAATTCACCCCTCCACTTT

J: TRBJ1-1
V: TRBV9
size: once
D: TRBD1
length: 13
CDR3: CASSNPGGTEAFF
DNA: TGTGCCAGCAGCAACCCAGGGGGCACTGAAGCTTTCTTT

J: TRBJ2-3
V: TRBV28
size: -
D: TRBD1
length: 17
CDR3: CASSSPLDRGNTDTQYF
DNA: TGTGCCAGCAGTTCCCCACTCGACAGGGGAAATACAGATACGCAGTATTTT

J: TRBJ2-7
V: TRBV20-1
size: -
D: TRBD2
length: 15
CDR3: CSAELAGGPYGEQYF
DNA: TGCAGTGCTGAACTAGCGGGGGGGCCATATGGCGAGCAGTACTTC

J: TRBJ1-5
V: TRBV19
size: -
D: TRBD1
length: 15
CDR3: CASSLDRGFFQPQHF
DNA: TGTGCCAGTAGCTTGGACAGGGGATTTTTTCAGCCCCAGCATTTT

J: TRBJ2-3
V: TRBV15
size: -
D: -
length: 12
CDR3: CATSRDGDTQYF
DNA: TGTGCCACCAGCAGAGACGGGGATACGCAGTATTTT

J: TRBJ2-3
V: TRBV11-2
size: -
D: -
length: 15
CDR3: CASCAGAGSTDTQYF
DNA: TGTGCCAGCTGCGCAGGAGCGGGTAGCACAGATACGCAGTATTTT

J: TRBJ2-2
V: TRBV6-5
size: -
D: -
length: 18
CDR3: CASSYSTGESPSTGELFF
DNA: TGTGCCAGCAGTTACTCAACTGGGGAGTCCCCTTCGACCGGGGAGCTGTTTTTT

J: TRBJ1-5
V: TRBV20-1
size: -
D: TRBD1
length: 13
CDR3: CSASRGSNQPQHF
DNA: TGCAGTGCTAGCAGGGGGTCCAATCAGCCCCAGCATTTT

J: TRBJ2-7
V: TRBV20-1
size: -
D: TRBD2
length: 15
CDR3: CSASLTGGLSLEQYF
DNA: TGCAGTGCTAGCTTAACGGGAGGGCTTTCCCTAGAGCAGTACTTC

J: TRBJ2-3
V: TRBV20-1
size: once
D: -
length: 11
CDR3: CSASATDTQYF
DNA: TGCAGTGCTTCAGCCACAGATACGCAGTATTTT

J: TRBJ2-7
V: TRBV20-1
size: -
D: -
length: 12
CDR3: CSARDDPPEQYF
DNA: TGCAGTGCTAGAGATGACCCCCCCGAGCAGTACTTC

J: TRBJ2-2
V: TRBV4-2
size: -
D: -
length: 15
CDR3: CASSQDMGGTGELFF
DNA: TGTGCCAGCAGCCAAGATATGGGGGGTACCGGGGAGCTGTTTTTT